This is a list of T cell receptor beta chains from one sample in a study of blood T cell repertoires in COVID-19. Sequencing used immunoSEQ multiplex PCR; TCRdb keeps in-frame clones, though not all of them. Here the sample spans about 230,000 clones, around 80% being singletons. Sequencing was carried out using peripheral blood. The receptor source for this set is a woman aged 80 or older with active or convalescent COVID-19. Both conserved end residues are part of each CDR3. The order of the fields is D gene, V gene, clone size, J gene, CDR3 protein, CDR3 DNA. A D gene is named only where the DNA matches it firmly. The listing skips clone size in some rows; elsewhere it reads once, few, many or a size class.

D: TRBD1
V: TRBV7-8
size: NA
J: TRBJ1-4
CDR3: CASSRDRVEKLFF
DNA: TGTGCCAGCAGCCGGGACAGGGTTGAAAAACTGTTTTTT

D: NA
V: TRBV5-1
size: NA
J: TRBJ1-6
CDR3: CASSLDGLGSPLHF
DNA: TGCGCCAGCAGCTTGGATGGACTAGGGTCACCCCTCCACTTT

D: TRBD1
V: TRBV15
size: few
J: TRBJ2-7
CDR3: CATRGQGAHEQYF
DNA: TGTGCCACCCGGGGACAGGGAGCTCACGAGCAGTACTTC

D: NA
V: TRBV5-1
size: NA
J: TRBJ2-7
CDR3: CASSLASRAEQYF
DNA: TGCGCCAGCAGCTTGGCGTCCAGGGCCGAGCAGTACTTC

D: NA
V: TRBV6-6
size: few
J: TRBJ1-2
CDR3: CASSPAGTSYGYTF
DNA: TGTGCCAGCAGTCCGGCCGGGACATCCTATGGCTACACCTTC

D: NA
V: TRBV7-2
size: NA
J: TRBJ2-1
CDR3: CASSLLAAPYNEQFF
DNA: TGTGCCAGCAGCTTATTAGCGGCCCCCTACAATGAGCAGTTCTTC

D: TRBD1
V: TRBV30
size: NA
J: TRBJ2-7
CDR3: CAWNRDRGNEQYF
DNA: TGTGCCTGGAACCGGGACAGGGGGAACGAGCAGTACTTC

D: TRBD2
V: TRBV27
size: NA
J: TRBJ2-3
CDR3: CASSSGLAPRTDTQYF
DNA: TGTGCCAGCAGTTCCGGACTAGCGCCTAGGACAGATACGCAGTATTTT

D: TRBD2
V: TRBV24-1
size: NA
J: TRBJ2-3
CDR3: CATSDFGGGDTQYF
DNA: TGTGCCACCAGTGATTTTGGCGGGGGGGATACGCAGTATTTT

D: TRBD1
V: TRBV30
size: few
J: TRBJ1-5
CDR3: CAWSGKGTGHQPQHF
DNA: TGTGCCTGGAGTGGAAAAGGGACAGGGCATCAGCCCCAGCATTTT

D: NA
V: TRBV18
size: NA
J: TRBJ1-4
CDR3: CASSPQTDEKLFF
DNA: TGTGCCAGCTCACCACAAACGGATGAAAAACTGTTTTTT

D: TRBD2
V: TRBV5-1
size: NA
J: TRBJ2-7
CDR3: CASSLTSGSPFVYEQYF
DNA: TGCGCCAGCAGCTTGACTAGCGGGTCCCCGTTTGTCTACGAGCAGTACTTC

D: TRBD2
V: TRBV5-1
size: once
J: TRBJ2-3
CDR3: CASSPRTSGRHTDTQYF
DNA: TGCGCCAGCAGCCCAAGGACTAGCGGGCGACACACAGATACGCAGTATTTT

D: TRBD1
V: TRBV5-6
size: once
J: TRBJ2-3
CDR3: CASSPRGPVTDTQYF
DNA: TGTGCCAGCAGCCCCAGGGGGCCGGTCACAGATACGCAGTATTTT

D: TRBD1
V: TRBV27
size: NA
J: TRBJ2-1
CDR3: CATHQGQGSYNEQFF
DNA: TGTGCCACGCACCAGGGACAGGGCTCCTACAATGAGCAGTTCTTC